Detailed here is one T cell receptor (beta chain). This clone has just one count. Its antigen remains unidentified. Per-base qualities were not stored, and no clone one base away is much larger. The sample comes from a study of blood T cell repertoires in COVID-19 (TCRdb year 2020). In terms of the full investigation: The collaborator samples originated in the United States, Italy and Spain and spanned the acute and convalescent phases of COVID-19. The material from the prospective study consisted of cDNA or gDNA derived from T cells, B-cell-depleted T cells, or PBMCs. The dataset comprised deeply sampled blood TCRbeta repertoires from subjects exposed to, actively infected with, or recovered from COVID-19. The repertoires were released in a freely available public database intended as a resource for research on the immune response to SARS-CoV-2. Samples were obtained from the ongoing ImmuneRACE study (first 160 participants) and from 1,200 or so subjects provided by 6 global collaborators. A de-identified subject ID, COVID-19 status, age in years and sex were almost always included in the sample metadata. Where available, HLA class I and class II types were obtained from metadata supplied by the sample provider rather than from assay-based typing. What the authors observed across the whole study: How much clinical and demographic metadata was included differed by source and by participant, and the metadata was provided uncurated.

In Seattle, one collaborating source enrolled patients while the infection was active and tracked those patients longitudinally over the course of disease. Each collaborating institution followed its own protocols to collect whole blood in K2EDTA tubes. For TCRbeta analysis, collaborator samples were shipped as frozen whole blood, as isolated PBMCs, or as DNA extracted from either sample type. The immunoSEQ Assay, a bias-controlled multiplex PCR, was used to amplify TCRbeta CDR3 regions from genomic DNA. Concerning the study's data processing: Nucleated cell counts per sample were estimated from amplification of reference gene primers within the assay. Sequence reads were collapsed and filtered to measure the absolute abundance of every unique TCRbeta CDR3 rearrangement. For each sample, productive Simpson clonality was calculated as the square root of Simpson's diversity index across productive rearrangements. TCRdb stores this immuneACCESS table with in-frame sequences only. Part of the clones is absent; in the studies checked, under half of the shortfall reflects unresolved V genes, and no reason is known for the rest. Clone size and V and J calls were adopted from that table, with D and trimming inferred from the DNA. This sample is represented by 70,000 to 95,000 clones; more than 70% of them were singletons. Roughly 2.5% of the sample goes to the ten largest clones.

This TCR derives from a man in his fifties with COVID-19, enrolled during active disease. Sequenced input: peripheral blood.

CDR3 protein: CASSLDRARGTEAFF. The DNA reads TGCGCCAGCAGCTTGGATAGGGCTCGGGGCACTGAAGCTTTCTTT. The chain uses TRBV5-1 and TRBJ1-1, with no reliable assignment of the D segment. V was cut back by 0 bases and J by 4 bases, leaving a gap of 13 bases between them. The CDR3 runs 15 amino acids, cysteine and phenylalanine included. Left in the record is the CDR3 DNA by itself, 45 bases read in frame from the first base. CDR1 and CDR2, per the germline V gene, are SGHRS and YFSETQ.